These T cell receptor beta chains were read from a single sample in a study of blood T cell repertoires in COVID-19. Profiling relied on immunoSEQ multiplex PCR, and the TCRdb table lists in-frame clones only, not all of them. Of roughly 250,000 clones in the sample, roughly nine tenths are singletons; the top ten hold under 3%. Sequencing was done on a sample of PBMCs or T cells enriched from blood (not recorded which). These receptors were collected from a young woman who had recovered from COVID-19. Both conserved end residues are part of each CDR3. The D gene is left open where the match is weak. The size of a clone is reported for some rows only, either as once, few or many, or as a class for expanded clones.

>TRBV28|TRBD1|.|TRBJ1-5
CASRAGTGYQPQHF
TGTGCCAGCAGGGCTGGGACAGGGTATCAGCCCCAGCATTTT
>TRBV10-2|TRBD2|.|TRBJ2-2
CASSESLRGGLSGELFF
TGCGCCAGCAGTGAGTCCCTCCGGGGGGGCCTCTCCGGGGAGCTGTTTTTT
>TRBV11-2|TRBD2|.|TRBJ2-3
CASSLVAGGHKDTQYF
TGTGCCAGCAGCTTAGTAGCGGGGGGGCATAAAGATACGCAGTATTTT
>TRBV4-1|.|.|TRBJ1-2
CASSQDRTLDGYTF
TGCGCCAGCAGCCAAGATCGGACTCTGGATGGCTACACCTTC
>TRBV12-3/TRBV12-4|TRBD1|.|TRBJ2-7
CASRHRGTYEQYF
TGTGCCAGCAGGCACAGGGGAACCTACGAGCAGTACTTC
>TRBV6-5|TRBD1|.|TRBJ2-7
CASNRGPTYEQYF
TGTGCCAGCAATAGGGGGCCCACCTACGAGCAGTACTTC
>TRBV9|.|.|TRBJ2-3
CASSVDWAGRGADTQYF
TGTGCCAGCAGCGTAGATTGGGCGGGCAGGGGTGCAGATACGCAGTATTTT
>TRBV27|.|.|TRBJ2-7
CASRFHGAYEQYF
TGTGCCAGCAGATTCCACGGGGCCTACGAGCAGTACTTC
>TRBV4-1|.|.|TRBJ2-5
CASSLLDGETQYF
TGCGCCAGCAGCCTACTAGATGGGGAGACCCAGTACTTC
>TRBV28|.|few|TRBJ1-4
CASSPESEKLFF
TGTGCCAGCAGTCCCGAGTCGGAAAAACTGTTTTTT
>TRBV7-3|TRBD1|.|TRBJ1-2
CASSWGIKTGEGYTF
TGTGCCAGCAGTTGGGGAATAAAGACAGGGGAGGGCTACACCTTC
>TRBV19|.|.|TRBJ1-4
CASSNRDNLNEKLFF
TGTGCCAGTAGTAACCGGGACAACCTAAATGAAAAACTGTTTTTT
>TRBV23-1|.|.|TRBJ1-4
CASTHPGGTEQANEKLFF
TGCGCCAGCACCCACCCTGGCGGGACGGAGCAAGCTAATGAAAAACTGTTTTTT
>TRBV3-1/TRBV3-2|TRBD1|.|TRBJ1-1
CASSLTGGTEAFF
TGTGCCAGCAGCCTGACAGGGGGCACTGAAGCTTTCTTT
>TRBV5-1|.|.|TRBJ2-4
CASSRSTALAKNIQYF
TGCGCCAGCAGCCGATCGACAGCGCTAGCCAAAAACATTCAGTACTTC
>TRBV4-1|TRBD1|once|TRBJ1-2
CASSQDYRGTAYGYTF
TGCGCCAGCAGCCAAGATTACAGGGGTACGGCTTATGGCTACACCTTC
>TRBV6-2/TRBV6-3|TRBD1|once|TRBJ2-3
CASSSGTGGTDTQYF
TGTGCCAGCAGTTCCGGGACAGGTGGCACAGATACGCAGTATTTT
>TRBV18|TRBD1|.|TRBJ1-2
CASSPQGVGYGYTF
TGTGCCAGCTCCCCACAGGGGGTCGGCTATGGCTACACCTTC
>TRBV15|.|.|TRBJ2-1
CATSPRGIKSSYNEQFF
TGTGCCACCAGCCCCCGGGGGATAAAGAGCTCCTACAATGAGCAGTTCTTC
>TRBV19|.|.|TRBJ1-5
CASTRPNGGNQPQHF
TGTGCCAGTACTAGGCCCAACGGTGGCAATCAGCCCCAGCATTTT
>TRBV5-1|.|.|TRBJ2-7
CASSLAANPEQYF
TGCGCCAGCAGCTTGGCCGCGAATCCCGAGCAGTACTTC
>TRBV7-2|TRBD1|.|TRBJ1-4
CASSTRPLQGFGEKLFF
TGTGCCAGCAGCACCCGACCTCTACAGGGGTTCGGAGAAAAACTGTTTTTT
>TRBV19|TRBD1|.|TRBJ1-5
CASSIAGTGANQPQHF
TGTGCCAGTAGTATCGCCGGGACAGGGGCCAATCAGCCCCAGCATTTT
>TRBV5-1|.|.|TRBJ1-6
CASSSSMTGSTYNSPLHF
TGCGCCAGCAGCTCTAGCATGACAGGTAGCACCTATAATTCACCCCTCCACTTT
>TRBV6-2/TRBV6-3|TRBD1|.|TRBJ1-3
CASSYVRGSSGNTIYF
TGTGCCAGCAGTTACGTCAGGGGGAGCTCTGGAAACACCATATATTTT
>TRBV7-2|TRBD1|.|TRBJ2-3
CASRQGQGAGTDTQYF
TGTGCCAGCAGGCAAGGACAGGGGGCAGGCACAGATACGCAGTATTTT
>TRBV27|.|once|TRBJ1-6
CASRPGVGNSPLHF
TGTGCCAGCAGGCCGGGGGTCGGCAATTCACCCCTCCACTTT
>TRBV7-2|.|.|TRBJ1-6
CASSPDTYNSPLHF
TGTGCCAGCAGCCCAGACACATATAATTCACCCCTCCACTTT
>TRBV30|TRBD1|.|TRBJ2-1
CAWNTGAMSSYNEQFF
TGTGCCTGGAATACAGGGGCGATGTCCTCCTACAATGAGCAGTTCTTC
>TRBV7-9|.|.|TRBJ1-1
CASSLELGGTEAFF
TGTGCCAGCAGCTTAGAGTTGGGGGGCACTGAAGCTTTCTTT
>TRBV21-1|.|.|TRBJ1-3
CASSKKNAGRRNTIYF
TGTGCCAGCAGCAAAAAAAATGCGGGACGAAGAAACACCATATATTTT
>TRBV5-8|.|.|TRBJ1-3
CASSLGLSGNTIYF
TGTGCCAGCAGCTTGGGACTCTCTGGAAACACCATATATTTT
>TRBV5-1|TRBD1|.|TRBJ2-1
CASSPTPGQGLNEQFF
TGCGCCAGCAGCCCGACTCCAGGACAGGGCCTCAATGAGCAGTTCTTC
>TRBV5-1|TRBD1|.|TRBJ2-3
CASSLGQGSSDTQYF
TGCGCCAGCAGCTTGGGACAGGGGTCGTCAGATACGCAGTATTTT
>TRBV10-2|TRBD2|once|TRBJ2-1
CASRSGGPLNEQFF
TGCGCCAGCCGAAGCGGGGGACCCCTTAATGAGCAGTTCTTC
>TRBV6-5|.|.|TRBJ1-2
CATGAGVGGYTF
TGTGCCACCGGGGCGGGAGTTGGTGGCTACACCTTC
>TRBV18|.|.|TRBJ1-5
CASSPQAGGRTQPQHF
TGTGCCAGCTCACCCCAGGCGGGGGGGAGGACTCAGCCCCAGCATTTT
>TRBV6-5|TRBD1|.|TRBJ2-1
CASSQDRGLWNEQFF
TGTGCCAGCAGCCAGGACAGGGGGCTATGGAATGAGCAGTTCTTC
>TRBV5-4|.|once|TRBJ2-2
CASSRDTYDTGELFF
TGTGCCAGCAGCCGGGACACCTACGACACCGGGGAGCTGTTTTTT
>TRBV12-5|TRBD1|.|TRBJ1-1
CASGRTGLDEAFF
TGTGCTAGTGGACGGACAGGTCTTGATGAAGCTTTCTTT
>TRBV28|.|.|TRBJ1-1
CASSFPGDAFF
TGTGCCAGCAGTTTCCCAGGGGACGCTTTCTTT
>TRBV11-2|TRBD1|once|TRBJ2-1
CASSRQGITTVNEQFF
TGTGCCAGCAGCCGACAGGGAATTACAACGGTAAATGAGCAGTTCTTC
>TRBV7-6|.|.|TRBJ1-2
CASSEGHPNYGYTF
TGTGCCAGCAGCGAGGGACACCCTAACTATGGCTACACCTTC
>TRBV27|.|.|TRBJ2-3
CASSLSAPSTDTQYF
TGTGCCAGCAGTTTATCGGCACCTAGCACAGATACGCAGTATTTT
>TRBV11-2|.|.|TRBJ1-1
CASSLMGAVGNTEAFF
TGTGCCAGCAGCTTAATGGGGGCGGTGGGGAACACTGAAGCTTTCTTT
>TRBV5-1|.|.|TRBJ2-5
CASSPGGQQETQYF
TGCGCCAGCAGCCCTGGAGGTCAGCAAGAGACCCAGTACTTC
>TRBV2|.|.|TRBJ1-5
CASSDFNSNQPQHF
TGTGCCAGCAGTGATTTCAATAGCAATCAGCCCCAGCATTTT
>TRBV18|TRBD1|.|TRBJ2-7
CASSPETGTYEQYF
TGTGCCAGCTCACCAGAGACAGGGACCTACGAGCAGTACTTC
>TRBV5-1|.|.|TRBJ1-1
CASSFHGRAEAFF
TGCGCCAGCAGCTTCCATGGTCGGGCTGAAGCTTTCTTT
>TRBV13|.|.|TRBJ2-7
CASSFRGAHEQYF
TGTGCCAGCAGCTTTCGGGGGGCCCACGAGCAGTACTTC